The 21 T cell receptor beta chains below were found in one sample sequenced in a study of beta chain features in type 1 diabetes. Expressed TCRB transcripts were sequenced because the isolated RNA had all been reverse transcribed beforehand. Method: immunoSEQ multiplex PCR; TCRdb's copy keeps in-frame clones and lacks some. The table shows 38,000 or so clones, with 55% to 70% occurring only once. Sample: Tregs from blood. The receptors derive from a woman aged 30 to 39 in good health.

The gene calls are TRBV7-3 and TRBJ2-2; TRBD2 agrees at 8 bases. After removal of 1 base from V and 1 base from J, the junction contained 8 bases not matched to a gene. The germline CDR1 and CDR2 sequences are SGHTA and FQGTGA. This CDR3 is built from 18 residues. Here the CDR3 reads CASSLNTSGRGNTGELFF. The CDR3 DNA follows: TGTGCCAGCAGCTTAAATACTAGCGGTCGCGGGAACACCGGGGAGCTGTTTTTT. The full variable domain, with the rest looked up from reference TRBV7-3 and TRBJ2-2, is GAGVSQTPSNKVTEKGKYVELRCDPISGHTALYWYRQSLGQGPEFLIYFQGTGAADDSGLPNDRFFAVRPEGSVSTLKIQRTERGDSAVYLCASSLNTSGRGNTGELFFGEGSRLTVL.

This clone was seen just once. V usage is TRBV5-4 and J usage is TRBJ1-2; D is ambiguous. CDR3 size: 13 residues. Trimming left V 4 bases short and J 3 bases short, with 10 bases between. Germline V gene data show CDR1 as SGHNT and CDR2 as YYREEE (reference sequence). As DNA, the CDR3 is TGTGCCAGCAGCCGGGGTGTGGACTATGGCTACACCTTC. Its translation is CASSRGVDYGYTF.

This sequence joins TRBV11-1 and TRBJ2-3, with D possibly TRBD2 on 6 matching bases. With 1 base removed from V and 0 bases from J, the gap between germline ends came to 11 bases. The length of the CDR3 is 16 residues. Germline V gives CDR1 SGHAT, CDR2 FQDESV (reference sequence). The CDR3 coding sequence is TGTGCCAGCAGCTTAGGAAACGCGGGGAGCACAGATACGCAGTATTTT. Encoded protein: CASSLGNAGSTDTQYF.

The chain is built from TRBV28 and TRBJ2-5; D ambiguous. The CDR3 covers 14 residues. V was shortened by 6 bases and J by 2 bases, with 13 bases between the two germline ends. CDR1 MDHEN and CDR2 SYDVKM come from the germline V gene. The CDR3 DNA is TGTGCCAGCAGACTAAGATGGAAGCAAGAGACCCAGTACTTC. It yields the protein CASRLRWKQETQYF.

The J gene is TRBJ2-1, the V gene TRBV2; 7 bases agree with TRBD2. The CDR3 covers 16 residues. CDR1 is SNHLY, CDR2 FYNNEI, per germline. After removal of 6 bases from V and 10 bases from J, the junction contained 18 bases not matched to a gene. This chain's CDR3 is CASSLDGGSGREEQFF. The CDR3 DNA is TGTGCCAGCAGCTTGGATGGGGGTAGCGGGCGGGAAGAGCAGTTCTTC.

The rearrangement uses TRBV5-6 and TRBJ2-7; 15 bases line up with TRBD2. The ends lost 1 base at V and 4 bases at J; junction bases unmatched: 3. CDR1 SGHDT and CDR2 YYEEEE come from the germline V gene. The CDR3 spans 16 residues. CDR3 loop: CASSLTGLAGGYEQYF. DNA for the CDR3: TGTGCCAGCAGCTTGACGGGACTAGCGGGAGGTTACGAGCAGTACTTC.

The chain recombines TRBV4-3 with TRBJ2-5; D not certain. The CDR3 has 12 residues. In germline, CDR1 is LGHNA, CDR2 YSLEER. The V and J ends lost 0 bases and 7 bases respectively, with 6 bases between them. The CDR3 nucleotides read TGCGCCAGCAGCCAAGAACCGGGGACCCAGTACTTC. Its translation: CASSQEPGTQYF.

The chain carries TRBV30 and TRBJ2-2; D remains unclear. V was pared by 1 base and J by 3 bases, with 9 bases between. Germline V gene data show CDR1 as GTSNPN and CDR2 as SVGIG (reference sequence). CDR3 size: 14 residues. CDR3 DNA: TGTGCCTGGAGTGCAGGTTGGGACACCGGGGAGCTGTTTTTT. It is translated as CAWSAGWDTGELFF.

In DNA form, the CDR3 reads TGTGCCAGCTCCCTAAGTAGCGACAGGGCGAACACTGAAGCTTTCTTT. Translated, it gives CASSLSSDRANTEAFF. The V gene is TRBV18, the J gene TRBJ1-1, with TRBD1 identical over 7 bases. The V gene's germline CDR1 is KGHSH and CDR2 LQKENI. The junction had 11 bases not matched to a gene; V was cut back by 6 bases and J by 1 base. This CDR3 has 16 amino acids. The full variable domain, in which reference TRBV18 and TRBJ1-1 provide the parts outside the CDR3, is NAGVMQNPRHLVRRRGQEARLRCSPMKGHSHVYWYRQLPEEGLKFMVYLQKENIIDESGMPKERFSAEFPKEGPSILRIQQVVRGDSAAYFCASSLSSDRANTEAFFGQGTRLTVV.

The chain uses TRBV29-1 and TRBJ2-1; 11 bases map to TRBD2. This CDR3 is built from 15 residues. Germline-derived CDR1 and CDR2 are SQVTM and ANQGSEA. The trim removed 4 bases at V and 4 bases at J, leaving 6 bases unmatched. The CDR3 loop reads CSVGGTSGVYNEQFF. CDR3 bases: TGCAGCGTTGGAGGGACTAGCGGAGTTTACAATGAGCAGTTCTTC.

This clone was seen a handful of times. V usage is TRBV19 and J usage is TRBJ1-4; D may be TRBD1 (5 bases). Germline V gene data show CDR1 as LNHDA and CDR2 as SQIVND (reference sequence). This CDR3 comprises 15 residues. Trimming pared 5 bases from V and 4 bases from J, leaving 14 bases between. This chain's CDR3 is CASSSQGGFNEKLFF. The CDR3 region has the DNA TGTGCCAGTAGTTCCCAGGGAGGATTTAATGAAAAACTGTTTTTT.

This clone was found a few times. DNA of the CDR3: TGCAGTGCTCCTACTAACTATGGCTACACCTTC. It codes for CSAPTNYGYTF. This sequence joins TRBV20-1 and TRBJ1-2, with no clear D. The germline V and J ends were trimmed by 5 bases and 0 bases, with 4 bases remaining between them. The CDR3 totals 11 residues. Germline loops: CDR1 DFQATT, CDR2 SNEGSKA (reference sequence).

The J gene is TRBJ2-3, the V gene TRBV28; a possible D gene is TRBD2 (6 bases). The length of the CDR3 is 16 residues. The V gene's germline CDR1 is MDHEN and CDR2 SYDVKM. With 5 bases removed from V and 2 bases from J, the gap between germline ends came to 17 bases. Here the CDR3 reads CASSIRKRANTDTQYF. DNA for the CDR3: TGTGCCAGCAGTATCCGGAAGCGGGCCAACACAGATACGCAGTATTTT.

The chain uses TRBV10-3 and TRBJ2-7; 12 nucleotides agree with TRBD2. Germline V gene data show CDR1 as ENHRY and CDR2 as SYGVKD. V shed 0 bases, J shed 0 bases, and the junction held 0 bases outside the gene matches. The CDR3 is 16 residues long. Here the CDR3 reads CAISESTSGGSYEQYF. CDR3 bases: TGTGCCATCAGTGAGTCGACTAGCGGGGGCTCCTACGAGCAGTACTTC.

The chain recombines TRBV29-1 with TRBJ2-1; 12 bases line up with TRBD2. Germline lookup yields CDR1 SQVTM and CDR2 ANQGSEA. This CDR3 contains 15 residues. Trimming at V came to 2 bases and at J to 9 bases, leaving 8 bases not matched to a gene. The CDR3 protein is CSVESRLAGGVEQFF. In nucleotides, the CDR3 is TGCAGCGTTGAATCTCGGCTAGCGGGAGGGGTTGAGCAGTTCTTC.

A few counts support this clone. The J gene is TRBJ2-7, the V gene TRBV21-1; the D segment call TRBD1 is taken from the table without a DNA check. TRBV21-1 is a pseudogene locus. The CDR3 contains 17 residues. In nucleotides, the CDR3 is TGTGCCAGCAGCCCCAGGGGGGAGCAGTCATCGTCCTACGAGCAGTACTTC. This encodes CASSPRGEQSSSYEQYF.

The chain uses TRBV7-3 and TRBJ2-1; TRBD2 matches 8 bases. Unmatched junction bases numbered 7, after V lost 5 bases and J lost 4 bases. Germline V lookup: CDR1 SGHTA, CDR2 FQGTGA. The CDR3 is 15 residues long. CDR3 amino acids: CASSHGLAAYNEQFF. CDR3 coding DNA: TGTGCCAGCAGCCACGGACTAGCTGCATACAATGAGCAGTTCTTC.

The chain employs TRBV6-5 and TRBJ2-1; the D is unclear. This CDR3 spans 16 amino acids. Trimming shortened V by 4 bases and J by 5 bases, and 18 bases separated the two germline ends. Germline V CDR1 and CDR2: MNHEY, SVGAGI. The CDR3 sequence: CASSSLGQAANNEQFF. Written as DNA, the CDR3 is TGTGCCAGCAGTTCCCTCGGCCAGGCCGCAAACAATGAGCAGTTCTTC.

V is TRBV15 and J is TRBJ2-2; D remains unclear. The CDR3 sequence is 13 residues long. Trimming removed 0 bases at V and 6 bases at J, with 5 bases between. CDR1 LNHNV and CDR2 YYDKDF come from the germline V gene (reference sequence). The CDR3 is CATSRDAPGELFF. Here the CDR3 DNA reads TGTGCCACCAGCAGAGATGCGCCCGGGGAGCTGTTTTTT.

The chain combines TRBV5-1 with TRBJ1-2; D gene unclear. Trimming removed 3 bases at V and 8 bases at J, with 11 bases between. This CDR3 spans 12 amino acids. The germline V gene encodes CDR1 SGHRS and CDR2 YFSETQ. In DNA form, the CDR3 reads TGCGCCAGCAGCTCCTGGATGGAGGGCTACACCTTC. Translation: CASSSWMEGYTF.

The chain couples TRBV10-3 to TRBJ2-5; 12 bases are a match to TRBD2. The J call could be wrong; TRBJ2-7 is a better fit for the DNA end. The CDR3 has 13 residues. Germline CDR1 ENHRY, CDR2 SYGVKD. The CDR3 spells CAISELAGGEQYF. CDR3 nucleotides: TGTGCCATCAGTGAACTAGCGGGAGGCGAGCAGTACTTC.